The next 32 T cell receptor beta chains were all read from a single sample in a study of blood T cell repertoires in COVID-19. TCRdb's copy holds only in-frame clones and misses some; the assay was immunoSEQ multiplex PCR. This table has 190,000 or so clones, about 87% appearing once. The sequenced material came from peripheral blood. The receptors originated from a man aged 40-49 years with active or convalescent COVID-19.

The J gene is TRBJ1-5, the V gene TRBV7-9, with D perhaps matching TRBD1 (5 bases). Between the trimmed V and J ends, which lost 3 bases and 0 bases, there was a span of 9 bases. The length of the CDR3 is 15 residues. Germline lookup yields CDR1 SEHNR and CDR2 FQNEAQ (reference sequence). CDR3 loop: CASSLWGNSNQPQHF. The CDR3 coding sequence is TGTGCCAGCAGCTTGTGGGGCAATAGCAATCAGCCCCAGCATTTT.

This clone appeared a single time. In DNA form, the CDR3 reads TGTGCCAGCAGTGAGCCGAGACAGGGGTTGAATTCACCCCTCCACTTT. It translates to CASSEPRQGLNSPLHF. The chain joins TRBV25-1 to TRBJ1-6; 8 bases are a match to TRBD1. V lost 3 bases, J lost 7 bases, and 8 bases stayed unmatched. This CDR3 is 16 amino acids long. The germline V gene encodes CDR1 MGHDK and CDR2 SYGVNS.

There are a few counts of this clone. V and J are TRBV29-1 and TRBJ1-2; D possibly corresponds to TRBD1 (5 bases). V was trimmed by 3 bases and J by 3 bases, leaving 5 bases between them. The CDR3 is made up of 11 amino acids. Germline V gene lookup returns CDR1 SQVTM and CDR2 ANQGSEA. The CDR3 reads CSVDRDYGYTF. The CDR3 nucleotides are TGCAGCGTTGACAGGGACTATGGCTACACCTTC.

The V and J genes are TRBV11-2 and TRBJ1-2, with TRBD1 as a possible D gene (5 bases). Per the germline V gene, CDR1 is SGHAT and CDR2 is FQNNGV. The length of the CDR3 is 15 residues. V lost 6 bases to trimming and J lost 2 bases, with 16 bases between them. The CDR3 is CASSFGSRANYGYTF. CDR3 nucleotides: TGTGCCAGCAGTTTCGGGTCCAGGGCCAACTATGGCTACACCTTC.

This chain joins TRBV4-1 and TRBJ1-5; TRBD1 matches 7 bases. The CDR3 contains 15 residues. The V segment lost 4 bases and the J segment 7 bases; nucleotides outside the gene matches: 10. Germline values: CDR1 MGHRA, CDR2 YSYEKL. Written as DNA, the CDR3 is TGCGCCAGCAGCCTTTTCGACAGGGACGGACAGCCCCAGCATTTT. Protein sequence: CASSLFDRDGQPQHF.

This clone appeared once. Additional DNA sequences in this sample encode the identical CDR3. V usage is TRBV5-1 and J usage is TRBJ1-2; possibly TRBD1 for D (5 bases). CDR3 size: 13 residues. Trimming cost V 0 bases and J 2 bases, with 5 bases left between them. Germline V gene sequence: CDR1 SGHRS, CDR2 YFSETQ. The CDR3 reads CASSLGQNYGYTF. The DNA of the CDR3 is TGCGCCAGCAGCTTGGGACAGAACTATGGCTACACCTTC.

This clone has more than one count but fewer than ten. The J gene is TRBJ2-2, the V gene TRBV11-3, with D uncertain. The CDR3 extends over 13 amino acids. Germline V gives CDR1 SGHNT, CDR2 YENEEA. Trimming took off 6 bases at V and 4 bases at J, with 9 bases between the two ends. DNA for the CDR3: TGTGCCAGCAGTGGAGATAGCACCGGGGAGCTGTTTTTT. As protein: CASSGDSTGELFF.

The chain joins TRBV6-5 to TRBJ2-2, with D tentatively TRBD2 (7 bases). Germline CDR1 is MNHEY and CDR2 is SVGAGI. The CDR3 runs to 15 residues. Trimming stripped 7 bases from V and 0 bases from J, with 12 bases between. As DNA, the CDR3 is TGTGCCAGCACCCTCGGGGGGCCGAACACCGGGGAGCTGTTTTTT. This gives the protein CASTLGGPNTGELFF.

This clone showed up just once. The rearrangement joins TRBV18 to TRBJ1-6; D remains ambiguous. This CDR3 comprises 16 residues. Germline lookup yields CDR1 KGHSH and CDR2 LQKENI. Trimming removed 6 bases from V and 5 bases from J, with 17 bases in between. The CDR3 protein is CASSPNSGRNNSPLHF. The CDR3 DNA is TGTGCCAGCTCCCCGAACTCCGGCAGGAATAATTCACCCCTCCACTTT. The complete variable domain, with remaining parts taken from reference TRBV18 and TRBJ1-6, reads NAGVMQNPRHLVRRRGQEARLRCSPMKGHSHVYWYRQLPEEGLKFMVYLQKENIIDESGMPKERFSAEFPKEGPSILRIQQVVRGDSAAYFCASSPNSGRNNSPLHFGNGTRLTVT.

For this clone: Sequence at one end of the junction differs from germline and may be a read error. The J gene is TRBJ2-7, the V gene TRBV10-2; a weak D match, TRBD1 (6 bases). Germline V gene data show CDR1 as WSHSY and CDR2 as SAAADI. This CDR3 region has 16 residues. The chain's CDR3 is CASGEAAGVRSYEQYF. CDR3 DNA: TGCGCCAGCGGTGAGGCGGCAGGGGTTAGGTCCTACGAGCAGTACTTC.

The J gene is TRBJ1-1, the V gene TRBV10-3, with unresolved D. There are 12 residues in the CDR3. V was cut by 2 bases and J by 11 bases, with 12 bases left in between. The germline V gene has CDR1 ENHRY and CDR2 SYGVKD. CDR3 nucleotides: TGTGCCATCAGTGAGCCGCGACTGGGTGCTTTCTTT. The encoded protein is CAISEPRLGAFF.

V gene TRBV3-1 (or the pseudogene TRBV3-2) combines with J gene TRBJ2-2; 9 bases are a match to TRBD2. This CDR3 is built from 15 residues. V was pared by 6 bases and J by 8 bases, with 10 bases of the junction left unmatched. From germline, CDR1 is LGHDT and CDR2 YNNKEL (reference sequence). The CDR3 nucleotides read TGTGCCAGCAGTGCGGGACTAGCTCGCTCGGGGGAGCTGTTTTTT. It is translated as CASSAGLARSGELFF.

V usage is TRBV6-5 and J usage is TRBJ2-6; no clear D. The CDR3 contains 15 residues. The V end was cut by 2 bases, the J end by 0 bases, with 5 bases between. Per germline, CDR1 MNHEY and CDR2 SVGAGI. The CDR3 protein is CASSYQASGANVLTF. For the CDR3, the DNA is TGTGCCAGCAGTTACCAGGCCTCTGGGGCCAACGTCCTGACTTTC.

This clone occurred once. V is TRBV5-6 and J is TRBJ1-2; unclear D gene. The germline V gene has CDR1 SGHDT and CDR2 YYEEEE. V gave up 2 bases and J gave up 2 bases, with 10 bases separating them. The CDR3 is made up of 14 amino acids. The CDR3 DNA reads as TGTGCCAGCAGCTTAGTCGAGGAAAACTATGGCTACACCTTC. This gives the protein CASSLVEENYGYTF.

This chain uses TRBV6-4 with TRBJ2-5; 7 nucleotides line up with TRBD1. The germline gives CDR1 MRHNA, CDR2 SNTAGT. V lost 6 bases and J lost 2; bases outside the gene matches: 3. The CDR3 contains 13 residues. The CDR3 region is CASRGQRQETQYF. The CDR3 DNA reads TGTGCCAGCAGGGGACAGAGGCAAGAGACCCAGTACTTC.

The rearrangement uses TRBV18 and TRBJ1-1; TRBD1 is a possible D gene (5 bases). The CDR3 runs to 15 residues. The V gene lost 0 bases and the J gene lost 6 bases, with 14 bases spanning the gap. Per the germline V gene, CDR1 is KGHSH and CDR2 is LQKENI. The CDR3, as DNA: TGTGCCAGCTCACCACCGTCAGGGATGAGAGCTGAAGCTTTCTTT. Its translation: CASSPPSGMRAEAFF.

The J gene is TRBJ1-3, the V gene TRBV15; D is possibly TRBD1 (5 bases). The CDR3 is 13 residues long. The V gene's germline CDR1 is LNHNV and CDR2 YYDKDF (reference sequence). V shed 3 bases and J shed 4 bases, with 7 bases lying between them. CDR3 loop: CATSSDRGNTIYF. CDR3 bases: TGTGCCACCAGCAGCGACAGAGGAAACACCATATATTTT.

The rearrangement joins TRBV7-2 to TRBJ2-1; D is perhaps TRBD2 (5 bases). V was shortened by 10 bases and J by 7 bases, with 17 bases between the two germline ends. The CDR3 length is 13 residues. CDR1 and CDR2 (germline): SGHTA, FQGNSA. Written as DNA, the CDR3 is TGTGCCACGCGGGCCCCGGCCGGGAATGAGCAGTTCTTC. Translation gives CATRAPAGNEQFF.

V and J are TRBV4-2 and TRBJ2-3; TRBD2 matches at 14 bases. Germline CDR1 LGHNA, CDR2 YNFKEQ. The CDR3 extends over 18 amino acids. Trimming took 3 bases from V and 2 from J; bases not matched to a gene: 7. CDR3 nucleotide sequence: TGTGCCAGCAGCCAGTCCGGGACTAGCGGGGGAGACACAGATACGCAGTATTTT. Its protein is CASSQSGTSGGDTDTQYF.

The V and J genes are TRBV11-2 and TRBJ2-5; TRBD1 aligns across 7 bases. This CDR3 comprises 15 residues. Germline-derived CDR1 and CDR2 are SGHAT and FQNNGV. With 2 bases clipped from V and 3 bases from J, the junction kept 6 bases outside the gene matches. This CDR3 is CASSLKGQYEETQYF. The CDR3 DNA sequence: TGTGCCAGCAGCTTAAAGGGACAGTATGAAGAGACCCAGTACTTC.

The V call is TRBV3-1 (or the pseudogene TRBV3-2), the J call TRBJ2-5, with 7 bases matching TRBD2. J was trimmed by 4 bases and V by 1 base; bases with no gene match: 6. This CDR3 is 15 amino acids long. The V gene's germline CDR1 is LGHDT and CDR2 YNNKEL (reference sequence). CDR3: CASSQGGGLGETQYF. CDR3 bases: TGTGCCAGCAGCCAAGGGGGGGGTTTGGGAGAGACCCAGTACTTC.

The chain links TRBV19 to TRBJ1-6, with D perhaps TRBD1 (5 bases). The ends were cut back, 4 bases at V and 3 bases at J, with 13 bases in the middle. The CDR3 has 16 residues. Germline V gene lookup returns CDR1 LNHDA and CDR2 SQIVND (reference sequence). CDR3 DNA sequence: TGTGCCAGTAGTAGAGGTGGGGGGTTCTATAATTCACCCCTCCACTTT. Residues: CASSRGGGFYNSPLHF.

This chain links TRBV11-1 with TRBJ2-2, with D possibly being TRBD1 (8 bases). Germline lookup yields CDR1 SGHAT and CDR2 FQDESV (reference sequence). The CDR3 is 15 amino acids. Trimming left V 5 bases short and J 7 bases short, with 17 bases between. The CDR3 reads CASSHRQGRDGELFF. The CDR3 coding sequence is TGTGCCAGCAGCCATCGACAGGGGAGGGACGGGGAGCTGTTTTTT.

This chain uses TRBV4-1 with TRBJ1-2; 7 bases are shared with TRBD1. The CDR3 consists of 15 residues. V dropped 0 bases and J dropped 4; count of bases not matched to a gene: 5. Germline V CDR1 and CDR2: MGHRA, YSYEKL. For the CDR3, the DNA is TGCGCCAGCAGCCAAGAACAGGGGCCTTCCTATGGCTACACCTTC. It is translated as CASSQEQGPSYGYTF.

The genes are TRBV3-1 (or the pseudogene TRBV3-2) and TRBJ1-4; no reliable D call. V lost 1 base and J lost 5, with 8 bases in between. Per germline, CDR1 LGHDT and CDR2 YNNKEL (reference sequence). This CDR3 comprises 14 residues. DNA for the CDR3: TGTGCCAGCAGCCAAGTGTCGGGGAATGAAAAACTGTTTTTT. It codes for CASSQVSGNEKLFF.

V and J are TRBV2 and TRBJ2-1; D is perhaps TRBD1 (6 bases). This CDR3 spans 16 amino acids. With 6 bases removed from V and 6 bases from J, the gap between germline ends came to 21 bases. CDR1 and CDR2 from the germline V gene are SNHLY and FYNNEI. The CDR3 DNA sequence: TGTGCCAGCAGGGCAGACAGGAAAGGGTACTCCAATGAGCAGTTCTTC. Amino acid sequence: CASRADRKGYSNEQFF.

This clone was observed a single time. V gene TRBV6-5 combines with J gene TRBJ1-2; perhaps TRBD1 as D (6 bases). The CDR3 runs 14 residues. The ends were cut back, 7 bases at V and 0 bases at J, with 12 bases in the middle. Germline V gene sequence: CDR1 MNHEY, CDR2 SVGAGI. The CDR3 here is CASNRQAANYGYTF. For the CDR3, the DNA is TGTGCCAGCAACCGACAGGCAGCTAACTATGGCTACACCTTC.

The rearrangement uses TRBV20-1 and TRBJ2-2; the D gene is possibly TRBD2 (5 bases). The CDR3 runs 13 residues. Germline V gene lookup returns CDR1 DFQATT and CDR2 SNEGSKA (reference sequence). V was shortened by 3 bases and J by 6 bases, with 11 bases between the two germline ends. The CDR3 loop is CSASLPGAGELFF. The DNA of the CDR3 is TGCAGTGCTAGTCTTCCCGGGGCCGGGGAGCTGTTTTTT.

CDR3 residues: CASSGPSATEAFF. For the CDR3, the DNA is TGCGCCAGCAGCGGGCCTTCGGCCACTGAAGCTTTCTTT. The rearrangement uses TRBV5-1 and TRBJ1-1; D remains unclear. Germline CDR1 reads SGHRS; CDR2 reads YFSETQ. V was clipped by 4 bases and J by 4 bases, with 11 bases between them. CDR3 length: 13 amino acids.

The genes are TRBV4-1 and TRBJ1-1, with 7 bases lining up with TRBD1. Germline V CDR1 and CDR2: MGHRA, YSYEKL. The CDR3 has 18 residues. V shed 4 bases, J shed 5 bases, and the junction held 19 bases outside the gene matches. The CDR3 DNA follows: TGCGCCAGCAGCCGAGGGCCCCCAAGTCGACAGGGATGGACTGAAGCTTTCTTT. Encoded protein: CASSRGPPSRQGWTEAFF.

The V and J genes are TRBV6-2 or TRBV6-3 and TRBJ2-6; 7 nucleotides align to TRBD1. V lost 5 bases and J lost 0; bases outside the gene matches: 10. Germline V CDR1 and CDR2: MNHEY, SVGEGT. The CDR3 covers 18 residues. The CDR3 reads CASSTPGQSFSGANVLTF. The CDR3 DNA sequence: TGTGCCAGCAGTACCCCGGGACAGTCTTTCTCTGGGGCCAACGTCCTGACTTTC.

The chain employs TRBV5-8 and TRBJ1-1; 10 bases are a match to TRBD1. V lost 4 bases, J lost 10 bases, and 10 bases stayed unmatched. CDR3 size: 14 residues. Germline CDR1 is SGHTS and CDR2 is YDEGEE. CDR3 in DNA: TGTGCCAGCAGCGAAGACAGGGGGCGAGGGACAGCTTTCTTT. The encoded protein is CASSEDRGRGTAFF.